The 2 T cell receptor beta chains below all came from one sample that was sequenced in a study of beta chain features in type 1 diabetes. Sequencing targeted expressed TCRB transcripts, as all isolated RNA had been reverse transcribed. The assay was immunoSEQ multiplex PCR, and TCRdb's table has in-frame clones only and misses some. The sample shows a few hundred thousand clones, about 14% of them seen only once. Material for sequencing was naive CD4+ T cells from blood. The receptors come from a woman in her late teens or twenties in good health.

This clone was seen more than once but under ten times. The genes are TRBV28 and TRBJ1-1; 10 bases map to TRBD1. The junction had 6 bases not matched to a gene; V was cut back by 3 bases and J by 5 bases. Germline lookup yields CDR1 MDHEN and CDR2 SYDVKM. The CDR3 loop spans 15 amino acids. The CDR3 DNA is TGTGCCAGCAGTTTGGACAGGGGGAGAAAGACTGAAGCTTTCTTT. Its protein product is CASSLDRGRKTEAFF.

The chain employs TRBV28 and TRBJ2-1; the match to TRBD2 covers 10 bases. CDR1 is MDHEN, CDR2 SYDVKM, per germline. The junction had 5 bases not matched to a gene; V was cut back by 7 bases and J by 2 bases. The CDR3 contains 15 residues. The CDR3: CASTISGRPYNEQFF. The CDR3 nucleotides read TGTGCCAGCACTATTAGCGGGAGGCCCTACAATGAGCAGTTCTTC.